These 17 T cell receptor beta chains were sequenced from one sample in a study of T-cell reconstitution after alpha-beta-depleted transplantation in children. As it was prepared, the TCRbeta library received unique molecular identifiers. TCRdb analysed the PCR reads with MiXCR anew, one entry per CDR3 protein. The repertoire includes around 960,000 distinct CDR3 sequences, about 29% of them detected once, and under 30% sits in the top ten. The starting material was PBMCs, mostly from graft donor cells, obtained 360 days after TCRalphabeta/CD19-depleted stem cell transplant. The receptors shown here come from a boy under two years old who had a stem cell transplant for SCID, so the T cells may come from the graft donor.

V and J are TRBV4-3 and TRBJ2-2; TRBD1 might be the D (5 bases). CDR1 is LGHNA, CDR2 YSLEER, per germline. V lost 4 bases, J lost 1 base, and 16 bases lay in between. This CDR3 contains 17 residues. CDR3 residues: CASSRRRGAENTGELFF. Here the CDR3 DNA reads TGCGCCAGCAGCCGAAGAAGGGGCGCGGAGAACACCGGGGAGCTGTTTTTT.

This clonotype was found many times. The V gene is TRBV9, the J gene TRBJ2-2; 11 bases agree with TRBD2. The CDR3 contains 16 residues. Germline CDR1 SGDLS, CDR2 YYNGEE. V dropped 3 bases and J dropped 5; count of bases not matched to a gene: 6. Here the CDR3 DNA reads TGTGCCAGCAGCGGTAGACTAGCGGGGCGGACCGGGGAGCTGTTTTTT. Its protein is CASSGRLAGRTGELFF. Supplemented by reference TRBV9 and TRBJ2-2, the full variable domain reads DSGVTQTPKHLITATGQRVTLRCSPRSGDLSVYWYQQSLDQGLQFLIQYYNGEERAKGNILERFSAQQFPDLHSELNLSSLELGDSALYFCASSGRLAGRTGELFFGEGSRLTVL.

The rearrangement joins TRBV20-1 to TRBJ2-3, with unresolved D. The CDR3 extends over 15 amino acids. Trimming removed 5 bases from V and 7 bases from J, with 22 bases in between. CDR1 DFQATT and CDR2 SNEGSKA come from the germline V gene (reference sequence). CDR3 sequence reads: CSAPPWTLPRYTQYF. CDR3 coding DNA: TGCAGTGCTCCCCCCTGGACCCTACCACGATATACGCAGTATTTT.

This clonotype was recorded only once. The V and J genes are TRBV5-1 and TRBJ1-6; 7 nucleotides match TRBD1. CDR3 length equals 15 residues. J lost 7 bases, V lost 0 bases, and 4 bases had no gene match. Germline CDR1 SGHRS, CDR2 YFSETQ. CDR3 coding DNA: TGCGCCAGCAGCTTGGCTCCGGGACAGAATTCACCCCTCCACTTT. Translating it yields CASSLAPGQNSPLHF.

The chain carries TRBV12-3 or TRBV12-4 and TRBJ2-7, with D perhaps TRBD1 (6 bases). Trimming removed 3 bases from V and 6 bases from J, with 24 bases in between. The CDR3 loop spans 17 amino acids. CDR3 residues: CASSFRTAGGNFVEQYF. The CDR3 region has the DNA TGTGCCAGCAGTTTCCGGACAGCTGGGGGAAATTTCGTCGAGCAGTACTTC.

The chain uses TRBV7-9 and TRBJ2-7; TRBD2 agrees at 9 bases. The CDR3 is made up of 15 amino acids. In germline, CDR1 is SEHNR, CDR2 FQNEAQ (reference sequence). V was clipped by 5 bases and J by 4 bases; unmatched bases: 9. CDR3 nucleotide sequence: TGTGCCAGCAGCCCCGCGGGGGGGGGCCTTTACGAGCAGTACTTC. Translated, it gives CASSPAGGGLYEQYF.

The chain employs TRBV7-2 and TRBJ2-7; D is unclear. The CDR3 loop spans 14 amino acids. The germline V gene has CDR1 SGHTA and CDR2 FQGNSA. Trimming stripped 2 bases from V and 0 bases from J, with 8 bases between. This chain's CDR3 is CASSLQHSSYEQYF. The CDR3 bases are TGTGCCAGCAGCTTACAACACAGCTCCTACGAGCAGTACTTC.

The chain recombines TRBV5-1 with TRBJ1-2; 9 nucleotides match TRBD1. V gave up 2 bases and J gave up 4 bases; unmatched junction bases: 6. CDR1 is SGHRS and CDR2 is YFSETQ in the germline V gene. The CDR3 is made up of 15 amino acids. The CDR3 is CASSLNRGQGYGYTF. The CDR3 DNA sequence: TGCGCCAGCAGCTTAAACAGGGGGCAAGGCTATGGCTACACCTTC.

This chain connects TRBV28 to TRBJ1-2; D not certain. Trimming took off 0 bases at V and 5 bases at J, with 16 bases between the two ends. Germline CDR1 MDHEN, CDR2 SYDVKM. The CDR3 contains 16 residues. The CDR3 DNA reads TGTGCCAGCAGTTTATGGGGTGGCGGGGAATCGTATGGCTACACCTTC. This sequence encodes CASSLWGGGESYGYTF.

In its sample, this clonotype was seen many times. This sequence joins TRBV10-3 and TRBJ2-7; no firm D call. The CDR3 totals 13 residues. Between the trimmed V and J ends, which lost 4 bases and 1 base, there was a span of 8 bases. The V gene's germline CDR1 is ENHRY and CDR2 SYGVKD. The CDR3 region is CAISVEPSYEQYF. CDR3 sequence (DNA): TGTGCCATCAGTGTCGAACCATCCTACGAGCAGTACTTC.

This clonotype occurred a few times. V gene TRBV12-3 or TRBV12-4 combines with J gene TRBJ1-4; possibly TRBD1 for D (6 bases). The V end was cut by 3 bases, the J end by 0 bases, with 14 bases between. This CDR3 is built from 17 residues. The CDR3: CASSLLGGGATNEKLFF. In DNA, the CDR3 is TGTGCCAGCAGTTTGTTAGGGGGTGGAGCAACTAATGAAAAACTGTTTTTT.

The rearrangement links TRBV10-2 to TRBJ2-7; 8 nucleotides line up with TRBD1. From germline, CDR1 is WSHSY and CDR2 SAAADI. V shed 6 bases and J 3 bases; nucleotides not matched to a gene: 4. The length of the CDR3 is 13 residues. The CDR3: CASRRQGYYEQYF. The CDR3 DNA follows: TGCGCCAGCAGGAGACAGGGGTACTACGAGCAGTACTTC.

The V call is TRBV5-1, the J call TRBJ2-2; maybe TRBD1 (6 bases). The CDR3 totals 15 residues. CDR1 and CDR2 (germline): SGHRS, YFSETQ. The V and J ends lost 6 bases and 0 bases respectively, with 12 bases between them. CDR3 loop: CASKTRTANTGELFF. The DNA of the CDR3 is TGCGCCAGCAAAACGAGGACAGCGAACACCGGGGAGCTGTTTTTT.

This clonotype was seen only a few times. The chain carries TRBV29-1 and TRBJ2-3; D unresolved. Per the germline V gene, CDR1 is SQVTM and CDR2 is ANQGSEA. The CDR3 runs to 12 residues. V was trimmed by 2 bases and J by 3 bases, leaving 6 bases between them. The CDR3 DNA is TGCAGCGTTGAACCCCGGACAGATACGCAGTATTTT. Protein product: CSVEPRTDTQYF.

Comments on this clonotype: Germline is not matched at one junction end, which may reflect a read error. This chain joins TRBV20-1 and TRBJ2-1, with a possible D match to TRBD2 (6 bases). The CDR3 contains 12 residues. Germline-derived CDR1 and CDR2 are DFQATT and SNEGSKA (reference sequence). The CDR3 sequence: CSTRDSYNEQLF. DNA of the CDR3: TGCAGTACGCGGGACTCCTACAATGAGCAGCTCTTC.

This clonotype was seen only a few times. A read error may account for a junction end that differs from germline. The chain is built from TRBV7-8 and TRBJ1-1, with D hard to call. Germline CDR1 SGHVS, CDR2 FQNEAQ. This CDR3 contains 12 residues. The CDR3 loop is CASSLAVNTEVF. The CDR3 bases are TGTGCCAGCAGCTTAGCGGTGAACACTGAAGTCTTT.

This clonotype was picked up a small number of times. The chain recombines TRBV29-1 with TRBJ2-5, with TRBD2 matching over 14 bases. The CDR3 is 15 amino acids. The junction had 7 bases not matched to a gene; V was cut back by 3 bases and J by 7 bases. Germline V gives CDR1 SQVTM, CDR2 ANQGSEA. The CDR3 is CSVDGLAGGPGTQYF. CDR3 DNA sequence: TGCAGCGTTGACGGACTAGCGGGGGGCCCCGGGACCCAGTACTTC.